The source of this TCR beta chain is a study of blood T cell repertoires in COVID-19. Here immunoSEQ multiplex PCR was the method, and the copy in TCRdb shows in-frame clones only, minus some. Altogether more than 110,000 clones are present, about 80% being singletons, with the ten largest covering less than 4%. This CDR3 contains 16 residues. V trimming: 4 bases; J trimming: 11 bases; junction bases outside the gene matches: 18. Germline assignment: CDR1 LGHNA and CDR2 YSLEER. This TCR derives from an older woman with acute or convalescent COVID-19. The sample taken for sequencing was peripheral blood. The chain couples TRBV4-3 to TRBJ2-3; 7 bases agree with TRBD2. CDR3: CASSRDSGTNPVWQYF. CDR3 nucleotides: TGCGCCAGCAGCCGGGACTCCGGGACTAACCCCGTCTGGCAGTATTTT.